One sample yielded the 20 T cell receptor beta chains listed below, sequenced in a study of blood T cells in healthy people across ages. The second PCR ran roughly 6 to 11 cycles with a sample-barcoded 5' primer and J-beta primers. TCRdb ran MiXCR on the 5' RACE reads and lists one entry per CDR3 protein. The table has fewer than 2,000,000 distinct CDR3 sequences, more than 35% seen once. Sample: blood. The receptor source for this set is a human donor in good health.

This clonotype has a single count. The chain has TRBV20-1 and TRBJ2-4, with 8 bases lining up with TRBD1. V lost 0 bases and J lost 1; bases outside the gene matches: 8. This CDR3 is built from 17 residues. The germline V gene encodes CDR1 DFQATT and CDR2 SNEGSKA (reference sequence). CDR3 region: CSAREMTGVGAKNIQYF. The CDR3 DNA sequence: TGCAGTGCTAGAGAGATGACAGGGGTTGGGGCCAAAAACATTCAGTACTTC.

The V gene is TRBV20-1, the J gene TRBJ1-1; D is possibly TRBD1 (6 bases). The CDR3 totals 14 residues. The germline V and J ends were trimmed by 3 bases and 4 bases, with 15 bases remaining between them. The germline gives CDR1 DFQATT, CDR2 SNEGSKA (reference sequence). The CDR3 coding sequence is TGCAGTGCTAGTAGGGGGATGGTTGTCACTGAAGCTTTCTTT. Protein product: CSASRGMVVTEAFF.

The CDR3 coding sequence is TGCAGTGCCGGGGCCCCCGGGGGTTCCCTCCACTTT. It encodes CSAGAPGGSLHF. The chain recombines TRBV20-1 with TRBJ1-6; D might be TRBD1 (5 bases). The ends were cut back, 6 bases at V and 14 bases at J, with 17 bases in the middle. Germline V gives CDR1 DFQATT, CDR2 SNEGSKA (reference sequence). The CDR3 spans 12 residues.

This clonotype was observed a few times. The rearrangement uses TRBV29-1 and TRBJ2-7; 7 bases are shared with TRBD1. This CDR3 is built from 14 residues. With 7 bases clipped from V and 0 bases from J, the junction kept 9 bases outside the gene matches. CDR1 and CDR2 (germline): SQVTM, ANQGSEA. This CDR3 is CSAQGHRGSYEQYF. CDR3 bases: TGCAGCGCCCAAGGGCACAGGGGCTCCTACGAGCAGTACTTC.

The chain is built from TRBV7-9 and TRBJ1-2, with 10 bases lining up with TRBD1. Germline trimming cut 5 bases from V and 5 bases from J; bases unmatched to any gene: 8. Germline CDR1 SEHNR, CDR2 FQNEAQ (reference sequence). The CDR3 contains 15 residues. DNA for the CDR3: TGTGCCAGCAGCCGACAGGGGGCTGAGAAATATGGCTACACCTTC. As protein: CASSRQGAEKYGYTF.

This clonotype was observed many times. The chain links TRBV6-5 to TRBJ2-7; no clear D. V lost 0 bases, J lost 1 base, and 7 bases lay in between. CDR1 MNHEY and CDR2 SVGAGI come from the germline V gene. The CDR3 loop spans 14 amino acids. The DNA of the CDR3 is TGTGCCAGCAGTTACTCACCCGTTTCCTACGAGCAGTACTTC. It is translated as CASSYSPVSYEQYF.

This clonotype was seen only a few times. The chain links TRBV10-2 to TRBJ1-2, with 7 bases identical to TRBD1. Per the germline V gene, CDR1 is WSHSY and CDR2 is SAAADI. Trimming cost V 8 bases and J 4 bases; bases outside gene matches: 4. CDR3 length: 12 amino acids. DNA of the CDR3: TGCGCCAGCGGGACAGAGACCTATGGCTACACCTTC. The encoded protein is CASGTETYGYTF.

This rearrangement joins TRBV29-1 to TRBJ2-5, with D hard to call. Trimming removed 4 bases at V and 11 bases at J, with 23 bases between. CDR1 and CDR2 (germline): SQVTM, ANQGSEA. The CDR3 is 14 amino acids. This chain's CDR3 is CSVAPSQLDSEQYF. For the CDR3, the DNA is TGCAGCGTTGCCCCGTCACAATTGGATAGTGAGCAGTACTTC.

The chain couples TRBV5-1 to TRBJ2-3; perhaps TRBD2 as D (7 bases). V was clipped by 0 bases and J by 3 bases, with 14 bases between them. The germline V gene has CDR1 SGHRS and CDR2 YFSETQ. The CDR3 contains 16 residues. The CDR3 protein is CASSLEAGAPTDTQYF. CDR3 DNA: TGCGCCAGCAGCTTGGAGGCGGGGGCCCCTACAGATACGCAGTATTTT.

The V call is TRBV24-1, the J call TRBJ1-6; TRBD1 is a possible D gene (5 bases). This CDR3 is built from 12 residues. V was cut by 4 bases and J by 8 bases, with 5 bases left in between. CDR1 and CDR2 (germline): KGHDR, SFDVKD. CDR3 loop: CATSEGDSPLHF. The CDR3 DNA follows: TGTGCCACCAGTGAGGGGGATTCACCCCTCCACTTT.

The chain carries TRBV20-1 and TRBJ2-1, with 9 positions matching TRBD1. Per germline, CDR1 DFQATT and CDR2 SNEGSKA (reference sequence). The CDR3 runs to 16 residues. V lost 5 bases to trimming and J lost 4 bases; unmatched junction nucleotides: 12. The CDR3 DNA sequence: TGCAGTGCTCAATCCTCAGGGACAGGGTTATACAATGAGCAGTTCTTC. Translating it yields CSAQSSGTGLYNEQFF.

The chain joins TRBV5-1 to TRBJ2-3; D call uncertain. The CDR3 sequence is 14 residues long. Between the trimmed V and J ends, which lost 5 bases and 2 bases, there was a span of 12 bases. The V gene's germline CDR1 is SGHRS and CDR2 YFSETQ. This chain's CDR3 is CASRKETNTDTQYF. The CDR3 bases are TGCGCCAGCAGAAAAGAGACAAACACAGATACGCAGTATTTT. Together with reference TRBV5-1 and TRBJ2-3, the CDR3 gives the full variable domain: KAGVTQTPRYLIKTRGQQVTLSCSPISGHRSVSWYQQTPGQGLQFLFEYFSETQRNKGNFPGRFSGRQFSNSRSEMNVSTLELGDSALYLCASRKETNTDTQYFGPGTRLTVL.

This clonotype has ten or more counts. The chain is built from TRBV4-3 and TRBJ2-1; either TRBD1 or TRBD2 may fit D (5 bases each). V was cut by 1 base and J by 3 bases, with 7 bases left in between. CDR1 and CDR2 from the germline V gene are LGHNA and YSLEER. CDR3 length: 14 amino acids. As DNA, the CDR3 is TGCGCCAGCAGCCAAGGGGACCTCTACAATGAGCAGTTCTTC. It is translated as CASSQGDLYNEQFF.

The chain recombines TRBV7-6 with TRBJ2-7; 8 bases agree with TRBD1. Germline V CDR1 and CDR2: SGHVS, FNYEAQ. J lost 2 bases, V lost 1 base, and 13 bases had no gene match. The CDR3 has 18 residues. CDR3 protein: CASSLGYNGQGVPYEQYF. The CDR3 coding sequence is TGTGCCAGCAGCTTAGGTTATAATGGACAGGGAGTACCCTACGAGCAGTACTTC.

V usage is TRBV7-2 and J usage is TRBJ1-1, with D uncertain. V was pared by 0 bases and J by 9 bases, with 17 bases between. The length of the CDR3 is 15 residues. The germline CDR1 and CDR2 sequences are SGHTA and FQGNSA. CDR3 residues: CASSLALLNPNQAFF. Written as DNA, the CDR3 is TGTGCCAGCAGCTTAGCGCTGCTGAACCCGAACCAAGCTTTCTTT.

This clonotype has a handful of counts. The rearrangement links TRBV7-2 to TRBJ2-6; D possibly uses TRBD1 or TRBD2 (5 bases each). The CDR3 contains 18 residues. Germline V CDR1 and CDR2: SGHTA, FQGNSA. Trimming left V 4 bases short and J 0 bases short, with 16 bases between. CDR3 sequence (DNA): TGTGCCAGCAGCTCCATCGCAGGGACCTTCTCTGGGGCCAACGTCCTGACTTTC. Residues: CASSSIAGTFSGANVLTF.

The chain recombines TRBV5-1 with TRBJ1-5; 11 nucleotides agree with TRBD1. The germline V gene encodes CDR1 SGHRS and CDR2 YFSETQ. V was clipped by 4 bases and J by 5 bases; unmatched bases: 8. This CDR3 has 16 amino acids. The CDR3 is CASSIGTGGLDQPQHF. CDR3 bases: TGCGCCAGCAGCATTGGGACAGGGGGTCTTGATCAGCCCCAGCATTTT.

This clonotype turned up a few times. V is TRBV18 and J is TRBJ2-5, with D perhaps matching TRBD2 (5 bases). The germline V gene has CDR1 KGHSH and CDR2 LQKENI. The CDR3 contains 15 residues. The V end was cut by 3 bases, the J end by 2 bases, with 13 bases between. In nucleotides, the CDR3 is TGTGCCAGCTCACCGCTAGCCTACGGGCAAGAGACCCAGTACTTC. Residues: CASSPLAYGQETQYF.

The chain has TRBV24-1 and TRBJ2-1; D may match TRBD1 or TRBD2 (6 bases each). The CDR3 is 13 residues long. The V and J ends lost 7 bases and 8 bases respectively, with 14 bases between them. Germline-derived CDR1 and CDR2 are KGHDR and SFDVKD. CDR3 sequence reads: CATSRGGGDEQFF. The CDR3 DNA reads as TGTGCCACCAGCAGGGGAGGAGGGGATGAGCAGTTCTTC.

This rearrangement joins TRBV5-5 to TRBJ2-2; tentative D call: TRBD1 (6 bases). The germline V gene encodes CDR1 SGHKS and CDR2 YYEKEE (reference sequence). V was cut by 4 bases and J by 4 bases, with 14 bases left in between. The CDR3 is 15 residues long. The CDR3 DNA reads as TGTGCCAGCAGCGCTCGGGACATACCCACCGGGGAGCTGTTTTTT. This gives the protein CASSARDIPTGELFF.